Listed below are T cell receptor beta chains from one sample, sequenced in a study of blood T cell repertoires in COVID-19. Profiling relied on immunoSEQ multiplex PCR, and the TCRdb table lists in-frame clones only, not all of them. The sample lists about 260,000 clones; approximately 87% were seen once. The sequencing sample was made of peripheral blood. Receptor source: a human donor in a cohort sampled during active COVID-19. Both conserved end residues are part of each CDR3. Each record gives: clone size, D gene, J gene, V gene, CDR3 DNA, CDR3 protein. A D gene is named only where the DNA matches it firmly. Not every row has a clone size; where given, it reads once, few, many or a size class.

size: NA; D: NA; J: TRBJ1-2; V: TRBV6-5; DNA: TGTGCCAGCAGCCCACAGGGTAACTATGGCTACACCTTC; CDR3: CASSPQGNYGYTF
size: NA; D: TRBD2; J: TRBJ2-2; V: TRBV7-7; DNA: TGTGCTAGCAGCTTAGGTTCCGGGAGGGCCTTTGGGGAGCTGTTTTTT; CDR3: CASSLGSGRAFGELFF
size: NA; D: TRBD2; J: TRBJ2-7; V: TRBV7-2; DNA: TGTGCCAGCAGCTTAGTTCCTAGCGGGGGGTCCGAGCAGTACTTC; CDR3: CASSLVPSGGSEQYF
size: NA; D: NA; J: TRBJ1-1; V: TRBV12-5; DNA: TGTGCTAGTGGTTTGTGGGGGCGCGGCACTGAAGCTTTCTTT; CDR3: CASGLWGRGTEAFF
size: NA; D: NA; J: TRBJ1-1; V: TRBV20-1; DNA: TGCAGTGCTCCCATTAGCGCTGAAGCTTTCTTT; CDR3: CSAPISAEAFF
size: NA; D: TRBD2; J: TRBJ2-3; V: TRBV29-1; DNA: TGCAGCGTTCGTGCTAGCGGGACGGTAGATACGCAGTATTTT; CDR3: CSVRASGTVDTQYF
size: NA; D: TRBD1; J: TRBJ1-4; V: TRBV19; DNA: TGTGCCAGTAGAGAGACAGGGGGCGGTGAAAAACTGTTTTTT; CDR3: CASRETGGGEKLFF
size: NA; D: NA; J: TRBJ1-5; V: TRBV6-1; DNA: TGTGCCAGCAGTGAAAACAGGGTTAGCAATCAGCCCCAGCATTTT; CDR3: CASSENRVSNQPQHF
size: NA; D: TRBD1; J: TRBJ2-1; V: TRBV2; DNA: TGTGCCAGCAGGCAGGGGGTGACCGGCCTCTACAATGAGCAGTTCTTC; CDR3: CASRQGVTGLYNEQFF
size: NA; D: NA; J: TRBJ2-3; V: TRBV5-4; DNA: TGTGCCAGCAGTCGGAGTACAGGGAGCACAGATACGCAGTATTTT; CDR3: CASSRSTGSTDTQYF
size: NA; D: TRBD2; J: TRBJ2-7; V: TRBV4-1; DNA: TGCGCCAGCAGCCAAGAAGCGGGGGGGTGGTACTACGAGCAGTACTTC; CDR3: CASSQEAGGWYYEQYF
size: NA; D: NA; J: TRBJ1-2; V: TRBV28; DNA: TGTGCCAGCAGTTTATCGGGCAGGGCCTTAGCTAACTATGGCTACACCTTC; CDR3: CASSLSGRALANYGYTF
size: NA; D: NA; J: TRBJ2-4; V: TRBV19; DNA: TGTGCCAGTAGTATACAGGGGCCCATGGACATTCAGTACTTC; CDR3: CASSIQGPMDIQYF
size: NA; D: NA; J: TRBJ2-7; V: TRBV4-2; DNA: TGTGCCAGCAGCCGTGACTTAAGCTCCTACGAGCAGTACTTC; CDR3: CASSRDLSSYEQYF
size: NA; D: TRBD1; J: TRBJ2-7; V: TRBV7-8; DNA: TGTGCCAGCAGCTACCGGACAGGGCTCTACGAGCAGTACTTC; CDR3: CASSYRTGLYEQYF
size: NA; D: TRBD1; J: TRBJ1-2; V: TRBV7-2; DNA: TGTGCCAGCAGCTTAGGGGCCAAGACAGGGGCTAACTATGGCTACACCTTC; CDR3: CASSLGAKTGANYGYTF
size: NA; D: TRBD2; J: TRBJ2-7; V: TRBV6-5; DNA: TGTGCCAGCCGACCCTCGACTAGCGGTCCCTACGAGCAGTACTTC; CDR3: CASRPSTSGPYEQYF
size: NA; D: TRBD2; J: TRBJ2-1; V: TRBV7-3; DNA: TGTGCCAGCAGCTTAGATCGGACTAGTTACTACAATGAGCAGTTCTTC; CDR3: CASSLDRTSYYNEQFF
size: NA; D: TRBD2; J: TRBJ2-1; V: TRBV10-3; DNA: TGTGCCATCACGGGAGGGCCCTACAATGAGCAGTTCTTC; CDR3: CAITGGPYNEQFF
size: NA; D: TRBD1; J: TRBJ2-7; V: TRBV29-1; DNA: TGCAGCGTTGAGGGGGACAGCTCCTACGAGCAGTACTTC; CDR3: CSVEGDSSYEQYF
size: NA; D: TRBD1; J: TRBJ1-2; V: TRBV2; DNA: TGTGCCAGCAGTGTACAGGGGGGAAGGGGCTACACCTTC; CDR3: CASSVQGGRGYTF
size: once; D: TRBD1; J: TRBJ2-2; V: TRBV5-1; DNA: TGCGCCAGCAGCTTATCAGGGGGCCCCGGGGAGCTGTTTTTT; CDR3: CASSLSGGPGELFF
size: NA; D: NA; J: TRBJ1-6; V: TRBV27; DNA: TGTGCCAGCAGGCCCGGGAGCACCTATAATTCACCCCTCCACTTT; CDR3: CASRPGSTYNSPLHF
size: few; D: NA; J: TRBJ1-6; V: TRBV7-6; DNA: TGTGCCAGCAGCTTAAGAAGTCAGGGACTTAATTCACCCCTCCACTTT; CDR3: CASSLRSQGLNSPLHF
size: NA; D: TRBD1; J: TRBJ1-3; V: TRBV9; DNA: TGTGCCAGCAGCCCGGAGACAGGGCGGGTAAACACCATATATTTT; CDR3: CASSPETGRVNTIYF
size: NA; D: TRBD1; J: TRBJ2-5; V: TRBV5-5; DNA: TGTGCCAGCAGCTTGGGCATTACAGGGGGCCAAGAGACCCAGTACTTC; CDR3: CASSLGITGGQETQYF
size: NA; D: NA; J: TRBJ2-7; V: TRBV21-1; DNA: TGTGCCAGCAGCGAAATTACCGGGACAGTGACCTACGAGCAGTACTTC; CDR3: CASSEITGTVTYEQYF
size: NA; D: TRBD1; J: TRBJ1-1; V: TRBV4-3; DNA: TGCGCCAGCAGCCAAAAATGGACAGGGGGCGCCGACACTGAAGCTTTCTTT; CDR3: CASSQKWTGGADTEAFF
size: NA; D: NA; J: TRBJ2-1; V: TRBV7-9; DNA: TGTGCCAGCTCCCCCGACAGGTGGTTGAGAAATGAGCAGTTCTTC; CDR3: CASSPDRWLRNEQFF
size: NA; D: NA; J: TRBJ2-7; V: TRBV18; DNA: TGTGCCAGCTCACCACCACACGGGGGAGTCTCCTACGAGCAGTACTTC; CDR3: CASSPPHGGVSYEQYF
size: NA; D: NA; J: TRBJ1-2; V: TRBV6-5; DNA: TGTGCCAGCAGTCGCTCAGCTAACTATGGCTACACCTTC; CDR3: CASSRSANYGYTF
size: NA; D: NA; J: TRBJ2-5; V: TRBV20-1; DNA: TGCAGTGCCGGTGGGAGGGAGACCCAGTACTTC; CDR3: CSAGGRETQYF
size: NA; D: TRBD2; J: TRBJ2-3; V: TRBV29-1; DNA: TGCAGCGTTGAAGACTTCCGGACTAGCGGGAGGGCTACCCCCACAGATACGCAGTATTTT; CDR3: CSVEDFRTSGRATPTDTQYF
size: once; D: TRBD1; J: TRBJ1-1; V: TRBV29-1; DNA: TGCAGCGTTAAGCCGGGACAGACGAACACTGAAGCTTTCTTT; CDR3: CSVKPGQTNTEAFF
size: few; D: TRBD2; J: TRBJ2-7; V: TRBV4-1; DNA: TGCGCCAGCAGCCAAGAGGTTAGCGGGAGGTTTGGCTACGAGCAGTACTTC; CDR3: CASSQEVSGRFGYEQYF
size: NA; D: NA; J: TRBJ2-5; V: TRBV2; DNA: TGTGCCAGCAGGCAGTTCCAAGAGACCCAGTACTTC; CDR3: CASRQFQETQYF
size: NA; D: NA; J: TRBJ2-1; V: TRBV5-4; DNA: TGTGCCAGCAGCCAGAACAGGGCCGATGAGCAGTTCTTC; CDR3: CASSQNRADEQFF
size: NA; D: TRBD2; J: TRBJ2-7; V: TRBV18; DNA: TGTGCCAGCTCGACTAGCGGGGGTCTTTACGAGCAGTACTTC; CDR3: CASSTSGGLYEQYF
size: NA; D: NA; J: TRBJ2-2; V: TRBV27; DNA: TGTGCGGAGGAAGGTCTCGGGGAGCTGTTTTTT; CDR3: CAEEGLGELFF
size: NA; D: TRBD1; J: TRBJ2-1; V: TRBV7-9; DNA: TGTGCCAGCAGCTTAGTCGGGACAGATGAGCAGTTCTTC; CDR3: CASSLVGTDEQFF
size: NA; D: NA; J: TRBJ2-5; V: TRBV14; DNA: TGTGCCAGCAGCCAAATGACTAGGCAAGAGACCCAGTACTTC; CDR3: CASSQMTRQETQYF
size: NA; D: TRBD1; J: TRBJ2-4; V: TRBV7-2; DNA: TGTGCCAGCAGCCGGGACAGGGGTATCGGCATTCAGTACTTC; CDR3: CASSRDRGIGIQYF
size: NA; D: NA; J: TRBJ2-2; V: TRBV19; DNA: TGTGCCAGTAGTATTCGTCGGGGGTTCGACACCGGGGAGCTGTTTTTT; CDR3: CASSIRRGFDTGELFF
size: NA; D: NA; J: TRBJ2-7; V: TRBV5-6; DNA: TGTGCCAGCAGCTTCACCCTTCAGGGGCCAACCTACGAGCAGTACTTC; CDR3: CASSFTLQGPTYEQYF
size: NA; D: NA; J: TRBJ1-1; V: TRBV19; DNA: TGTGCCAGTAGTCTACAGGGGAACACTGAAGCTTTCTTT; CDR3: CASSLQGNTEAFF
size: NA; D: NA; J: TRBJ2-5; V: TRBV5-1; DNA: TGCGCCAGCAGCTTGGACAGGCAAGAGACCCAGTACTTC; CDR3: CASSLDRQETQYF